These 8 T cell receptor beta chains originate from one sample sequenced in a study of cytomegalovirus exposure and HLA in healthy donors. This PCR relied on a set of 60 Vbeta primers and 13 Jbeta primers. This table comes from immunoSEQ multiplex PCR, and its TCRdb copy is limited to in-frame clones, with some not included. The sample lists about 100,000 clones, roughly three fifths occurring once. Sequenced: PBMCs. All receptors come from a human donor in good health.

V and J are TRBV27 and TRBJ2-1; 7 bases are shared with TRBD2. This CDR3 is built from 15 residues. Trimming removed 8 bases from V and 6 bases from J; junction bases left unmatched: 13. Germline CDR1 and CDR2: MNHEY and SMNVEV (reference sequence). In nucleotides, the CDR3 is TGTGCCAGCCGCCCGGGACTATCCATGATCAATGAGCAGTTCTTC. Translated, it gives CASRPGLSMINEQFF.

The rearrangement uses TRBV4-1 and TRBJ2-6; 10 bases match TRBD1. With V trimmed by 3 bases and J by 0 bases, 5 bases remained unmatched. This CDR3 has 18 residues. Looked up from germline, CDR1 is MGHRA and CDR2 is YSYEKL. DNA of the CDR3: TGCGCCAGCAGCCATAGACAGGGGGCCGCCTCTGGGGCCAACGTCCTGACTTTC. It is translated as CASSHRQGAASGANVLTF.

The CDR3 DNA reads TGTGCCAGCAGTCCGACGTCTTACAGGGAAGAGACCCAGTACTTC. This gives the protein CASSPTSYREETQYF. The chain couples TRBV27 to TRBJ2-5; tentatively, D is TRBD1 (6 bases). In germline, CDR1 is MNHEY, CDR2 SMNVEV (reference sequence). Trimming took off 5 bases at V and 3 bases at J, with 16 bases between the two ends. This CDR3 has 15 residues.

V and J are TRBV19 and TRBJ1-2, with 7 bases lining up with TRBD1. V gave up 5 bases and J gave up 4 bases; unmatched junction bases: 10. CDR1 and CDR2 (germline): LNHDA, SQIVND (reference sequence). The CDR3 is made up of 15 amino acids. The CDR3 spells CASSEWTGPRYGYTF. The CDR3 nucleotides are TGTGCCAGTAGTGAATGGACAGGCCCCCGCTATGGCTACACCTTC.

The chain links TRBV15 to TRBJ2-1; D is perhaps TRBD1 (6 bases). CDR3 length equals 16 residues. Germline assignment: CDR1 LNHNV and CDR2 YYDKDF (reference sequence). Trimming removed 0 bases at V and 2 bases at J, with 11 bases between. The DNA for the CDR3 is TGTGCCACCAGCAGAGATCACAGGGAAGCCTACAATGAGCAGTTCTTC. It specifies CATSRDHREAYNEQFF.

The DNA for the CDR3 is TGTGCCAGCGGGGGAGCGGGAGTCCAGGATACGCAGTATTTT. It is translated as CASGGAGVQDTQYF. The chain has TRBV9 and TRBJ2-3, with TRBD2 identical over 8 bases. V shed 7 bases, J shed 6 bases, and the junction held 10 bases outside the gene matches. The CDR3 consists of 14 residues. CDR1 is SGDLS and CDR2 is YYNGEE in the germline V gene.

This clone was counted only a few times. The rearrangement links TRBV2 to TRBJ1-4, with a weak D call TRBD1 (6 bases). Germline V gives CDR1 SNHLY, CDR2 FYNNEI. Trimming left V 8 bases short and J 6 bases short, with 13 bases between. CDR3 length: 13 residues. This CDR3 is CASGDIVDEKLFF. As DNA, the CDR3 is TGTGCCAGCGGGGACATCGTAGATGAAAAACTGTTTTTT. Full variable domain (remainder filled in from reference TRBV2 and TRBJ1-4): EPEVTQTPSHQVTQMGQEVILRCVPISNHLYFYWYRQILGQKVEFLVSFYNNEISEKSEIFDDQFSVERPDGSNFTLKIRSTKLEDSAMYFCASGDIVDEKLFFGSGTQLSVL.

The V and J genes are TRBV7-2 and TRBJ2-1; 10 bases agree with TRBD2. Germline lookup yields CDR1 SGHTA and CDR2 FQGNSA. Trimming at V came to 1 base and at J to 7 bases, leaving 7 bases not matched to a gene. The CDR3 sequence is 16 residues long. The CDR3 nucleotides are TGTGCCAGCAGCTTAGTTGGGGTAGCGGGAGGAAATGAGCAGTTCTTC. It codes for CASSLVGVAGGNEQFF.